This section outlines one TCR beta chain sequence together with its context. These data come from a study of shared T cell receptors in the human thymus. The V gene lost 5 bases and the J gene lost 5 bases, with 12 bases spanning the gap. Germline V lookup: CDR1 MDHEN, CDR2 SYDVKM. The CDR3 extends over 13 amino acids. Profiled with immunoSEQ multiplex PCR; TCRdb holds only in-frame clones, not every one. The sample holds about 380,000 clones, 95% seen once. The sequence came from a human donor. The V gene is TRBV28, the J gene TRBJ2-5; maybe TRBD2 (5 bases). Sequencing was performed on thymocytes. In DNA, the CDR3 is TGTGCCAGCAGTCCCGCGGAGCGGGAGACCCAGTACTTC. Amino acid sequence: CASSPAERETQYF.